This T cell receptor (beta chain) emerged from a study of cytomegalovirus exposure and HLA in healthy donors. Study overall: There were roughly 110 million unique TCR beta sequences, drawn from approximately 180 million T cells, in an earlier analysis. Study results and caveats: HLA allele associations emerged for about 18,000 TCR beta sequences in a later analysis, at 0.05 false discovery rate.

There are 15 residues in the CDR3. V dropped 2 bases and J dropped 12 bases, with 21 bases sitting between them. Germline V gene data show CDR1 as SGDLS and CDR2 as YYNGEE. Turning to this clone: The antigen remains undetermined.

In the PCR, 60 Vbeta and 13 Jbeta primers were used. Original methodology: In a later analysis, of roughly 83 million unique beta chains, 9 million to 11 million appeared in at least two donors. Some clones are missing from TCRdb's copy, which holds only in-frame ones; the method was immunoSEQ multiplex PCR. The DNA was the basis for D and trimming; V, J and clone size are from that table. The top ten clones hold approximately 8.4% of a sample with 200,000 to 250,000 clones, 80% to 85% of them seen once. This clonotype was obtained from an older woman in good health and CMV-seropositive. V is TRBV9 and J is TRBJ2-1, with D possibly matching TRBD2 (6 bases). The sequenced material came from PBMCs. The CDR3 reads CASSVHPSEASVQFF. CDR3 nucleotides: TGTGCCAGCAGCGTTCACCCCTCCGAGGCTAGCGTGCAGTTCTTC.